Sequencing of this T cell receptor beta chain was carried out in a study of CD8 T cells in Susac syndrome. Study conclusions and caveats: Individuals included in the TCR sequencing and HLA analysis were acknowledged by the study to be relatively few in number.

Sequencing of TCR beta was performed on blood CD8+ and CD4+ T cells. Isolation of CD8+ and CD4+ T cells was performed negatively, whereas enrichment of TEMRA cells was done by FACS. On this clonotype: The target antigen is unknown.

Random-hexamer reverse transcription was applied to roughly 0.5 to 1 ug RNA. Amplification of TCR beta CDR3 across 54 Vbeta and 13 Jbeta was performed with immunoSEQ multiplex PCR. TCRdb recomputed calls from the immunoSEQ multiplex PCR reads with MiXCR, one row per CDR3 protein. The repertoire includes about 120,000 distinct CDR3 sequences, 92% of them detected once, and approximately 0.12% sits in the top ten. Sequenced sample: CD8+ T cells from PBMCs. This TCR derives from a human donor in good health.

In DNA, the CDR3 is TGTGCCAGCAGACGGCTAGGCACAGATACGCAGTATTTT. Amino acids: CASRRLGTDTQYF. The J gene is TRBJ2-3, the V gene TRBV11-2; D ambiguous. V lost 6 bases, J lost 1 base, and 8 bases lay in between. The germline CDR1 and CDR2 sequences are SGHAT and FQNNGV. The CDR3 is made up of 13 amino acids.